The clone carrying this TCR beta chain appeared a few times. V trimming: 6 bases; J trimming: 7 bases; junction bases outside the gene matches: 9. The CDR3 has 15 amino acids. Germline loops: CDR1 MNHNS, CDR2 SASEGT. TCRdb reanalysed the RT-PCR reads using MiXCR and keeps one entry per CDR3 protein. This sample has 650,000 to 800,000 distinct CDR3 sequences; 14% occur once, and the top ten carry roughly 3.9%. This clonotype was obtained from a female donor in good health, serving as a healthy control. The specimen was memory CD4+ T cells from blood. V usage is TRBV6-1 and J usage is TRBJ1-4; the match to TRBD1 covers 9 bases. The CDR3 spells CASRSRTGGFEKLFF. Here the CDR3 DNA reads TGTGCCAGCAGAAGTCGCACAGGGGGCTTTGAAAAACTGTTTTTT.